This TCR beta chain was sequenced for a study of blood T cells in healthy people across ages. Whole-study findings and limits: Donor CMV status, an unknown factor, possibly confounded changes in expanded clonotypes.

For the second PCR, which ran for 7 to 11 cycles, a sample-barcoded 5' primer and a J-beta primer mix were used. At least 2.5 million CDR3-containing paired-end reads were obtained per sample. MiXCR was run by TCRdb on the 5' RACE reads, yielding one entry per CDR3 protein. The table includes about 1.6 million distinct CDR3 sequences, 30% to 35% detected once. Of note for this clonotype: Its antigen is undetermined.

Trimming took 1 base from V and 4 from J, leaving 10 bases between them. This CDR3 spans 14 amino acids. Germline V gives CDR1 MNHNS, CDR2 SASEGT. This sequence was found in a woman in her twenties or thirties in good health. The J gene is TRBJ1-2, the V gene TRBV6-1, with D uncertain. The specimen sequenced was blood. The CDR3 sequence is CASSEEGFGYGYTF. Written as DNA, the CDR3 is TGTGCCAGCAGTGAAGAAGGGTTCGGCTATGGCTACACCTTC.